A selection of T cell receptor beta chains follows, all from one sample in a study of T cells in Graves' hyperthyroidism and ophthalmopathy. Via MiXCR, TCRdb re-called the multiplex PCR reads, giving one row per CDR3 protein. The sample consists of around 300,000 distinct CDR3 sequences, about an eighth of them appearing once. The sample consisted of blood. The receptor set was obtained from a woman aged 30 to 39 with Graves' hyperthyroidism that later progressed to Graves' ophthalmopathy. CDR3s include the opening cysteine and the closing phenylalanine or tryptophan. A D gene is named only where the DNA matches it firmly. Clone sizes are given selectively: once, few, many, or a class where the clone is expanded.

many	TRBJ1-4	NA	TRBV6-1	TGTGCCAGCGGGTTGTGGGTAAATGAAAAACTGTTTTTT	CASGLWVNEKLFF
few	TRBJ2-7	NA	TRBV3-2	TGTGCCAGCAGCCAGGGTCGACTCTCAGTGGTTCGCGAGCAGTACTTC	CASSQGRLSVVREQYF
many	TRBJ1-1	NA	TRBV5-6	TGTGCCAGCAGCTTGGCCTATTATCCTGAAGCTTTCTTT	CASSLAYYPEAFF
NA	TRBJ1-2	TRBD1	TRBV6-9	TGTGCCAGCAGTTTCAACGACAGGGCCAACTATGGCTACACCTTC	CASSFNDRANYGYTF
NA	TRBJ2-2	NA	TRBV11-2	TGTGCCAGCAGTGACGACTCCACCGGGGAGCTGTTTTTT	CASSDDSTGELFF
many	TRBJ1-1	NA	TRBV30	TGTGCCTGGGGCGGGGGGAACACTGAAGCTTTCTTT	CAWGGGNTEAFF
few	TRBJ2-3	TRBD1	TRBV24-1	TGTGCCACCAGTGATGGACAGGGATGGTCAGATACGCAGTATTTT	CATSDGQGWSDTQYF
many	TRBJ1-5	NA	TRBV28	TGTGCCAGCAGTTTCGGAGAGGGGGGGTATCAGCCCCAGCATTTT	CASSFGEGGYQPQHF
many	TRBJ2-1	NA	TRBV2	TGTGCCAGCCCTTCTTCCCGGGCCGTTAATGAGCAGTTCTTC	CASPSSRAVNEQFF
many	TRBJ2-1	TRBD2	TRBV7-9	TGTGCCAGCAGCCCCAGATCTAAGCGGGAGACCCACAATGAGCAGTTCTTC	CASSPRSKRETHNEQFF
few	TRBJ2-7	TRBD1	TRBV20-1	TGCAGTGCTAAAGATCTAGGGACAGGGTTTGACGAGCAGTACTTC	CSAKDLGTGFDEQYF